This passage covers 20 T cell receptor beta chains from one sample sequenced in a study of cytomegalovirus exposure and HLA in healthy donors. The PCR used 60 Vbeta and 13 Jbeta primers. Generated by immunoSEQ multiplex PCR, the TCRdb table keeps only in-frame clones and is missing some. The data show around 180,000 clones, 79% seen once. Sequencing input: PBMCs. The receptors were sampled from a woman in her 40s in good health and CMV-seronegative.

The chain links TRBV4-2 to TRBJ2-1, with 10 positions matching TRBD1. CDR1 is LGHNA and CDR2 is YNFKEQ in the germline V gene. J was trimmed by 5 bases and V by 7 bases; bases with no gene match: 11. This CDR3 has 16 residues. CDR3 nucleotides: TGTGCCAGCACCCCCCACCCCGGGACAGGGGACAATGAGCAGTTCTTC. This sequence encodes CASTPHPGTGDNEQFF.

The chain carries TRBV4-3 and TRBJ2-3; 9 bases line up with TRBD2. The V gene's germline CDR1 is LGHNA and CDR2 YSLEER. Trimming took 3 bases from V and 4 from J; bases not matched to a gene: 5. This CDR3 is 15 amino acids long. The CDR3 loop reads CASSQVAGAADTQYF. The DNA of the CDR3 is TGCGCCAGCAGCCAGGTAGCGGGAGCGGCAGATACGCAGTATTTT.

The CDR3 region is CASSGHRGDGTEAFF. CDR3 nucleotides: TGTGCCAGCAGCGGTCACAGGGGAGATGGCACTGAAGCTTTCTTT. The rearrangement joins TRBV9 to TRBJ1-1; 7 nucleotides match TRBD1. Germline V gene lookup returns CDR1 SGDLS and CDR2 YYNGEE. The trim removed 3 bases at V and 4 bases at J, leaving 9 bases unmatched. The CDR3 loop spans 15 amino acids.

This clone was found many times. V is TRBV19 and J is TRBJ1-4; 10 bases fit TRBD1. This CDR3 has 18 amino acids. The V and J ends lost 3 bases and 5 bases, in that order; junction bases with no gene match: 12. In germline, CDR1 is LNHDA, CDR2 SQIVND (reference sequence). Here the CDR3 reads CASSILSTGQGENEKLFF. The DNA of the CDR3 is TGTGCCAGTAGTATCTTATCAACCGGACAGGGGGAAAATGAAAAACTGTTTTTT.

The rearrangement joins TRBV5-4 to TRBJ1-4; tentative D call: TRBD1 (5 bases). The germline V and J ends were trimmed by 2 bases and 8 bases, with 13 bases remaining between them. The CDR3 consists of 14 residues. Germline loops: CDR1 SGHNT, CDR2 YYREEE (reference sequence). CDR3 region: CASSLGGGTEKLFF. CDR3 bases: TGTGCCAGCAGCTTAGGTGGAGGGACCGAAAAACTGTTTTTT.

The CDR3 nucleotides read TGTGCTAGTGGACACGGGGCGGGGGGTGGAGAGACCCAGTACTTC. Translation: CASGHGAGGGETQYF. The J gene is TRBJ2-5, the V gene TRBV12-5; TRBD2 matches at 8 bases. With 6 bases clipped from V and 4 bases from J, the junction kept 10 bases outside the gene matches. The CDR3 is 15 amino acids. CDR1 and CDR2 (germline): LGHNT, FRNRAP.

J is TRBJ1-2 and V is TRBV6-1; 7 bases map to TRBD1. CDR3 length equals 13 residues. CDR1 and CDR2 (germline): MNHNS, SASEGT. The ends lost 3 bases at V and 6 bases at J; junction bases unmatched: 4. The chain's CDR3 is CASSDRGSNGYTF. The CDR3 DNA sequence: TGTGCCAGCAGTGACAGGGGGAGTAATGGCTACACCTTC.

The chain is built from TRBV27 and TRBJ1-2; 11 nucleotides align to TRBD1. After removal of 4 bases from V and 1 base from J, the junction contained 5 bases not matched to a gene. The CDR3 is 16 residues long. Germline V gene lookup returns CDR1 MNHEY and CDR2 SMNVEV (reference sequence). CDR3 coding DNA: TGTGCCAGCAGTTGGACAGGGGGCGCCGGTAACTATGGCTACACCTTC. This encodes CASSWTGGAGNYGYTF.

Comment on this clone: Other DNA variants within this sample encode the same CDR3. V usage is TRBV5-4 and J usage is TRBJ2-5; TRBD1 matches at 7 bases. V dropped 1 base and J dropped 1; count of bases not matched to a gene: 4. The CDR3 extends over 15 amino acids. CDR1 SGHNT and CDR2 YYREEE come from the germline V gene (reference sequence). In nucleotides, the CDR3 is TGTGCCAGCAGCTTGTCAGGGACAGCCCAAGAGACCCAGTACTTC. As protein: CASSLSGTAQETQYF.

This chain uses TRBV29-1 with TRBJ2-6; D is possibly TRBD1 (5 bases). Trimming cost V 4 bases and J 1 base, with 11 bases left between them. The CDR3 runs to 15 residues. The germline CDR1 and CDR2 sequences are SQVTM and ANQGSEA. The CDR3 loop is CSVGEQGSGANVLTF. The DNA for the CDR3 is TGCAGCGTTGGCGAGCAGGGATCTGGGGCCAACGTCCTGACTTTC.

The chain combines TRBV10-1 with TRBJ1-1, with D possibly matching TRBD1 (5 bases). There are 14 residues in the CDR3. Per germline, CDR1 WNHNN and CDR2 SYGVQD (reference sequence). V dropped 3 bases and J dropped 0 bases, with 8 bases sitting between them. The CDR3 loop is CASSDRVMNTEAFF. The DNA of the CDR3 is TGCGCCAGCAGTGACAGGGTCATGAACACTGAAGCTTTCTTT.

V and J are TRBV6-4 and TRBJ2-1; the D is unclear. Germline CDR1 and CDR2: MRHNA and SNTAGT. Trimming left V 2 bases short and J 8 bases short, with 10 bases between. The CDR3 totals 13 residues. The CDR3 sequence is CASSDRGRDEQFF. The CDR3 bases are TGTGCCAGCAGTGACCGAGGCCGGGATGAGCAGTTCTTC.

In the case of this clone: Relative to the germline gene, one junction end is altered; a read error may explain this. V is TRBV19 and J is TRBJ1-1; TRBD1 matches 7 bases. CDR1 is LNHDA and CDR2 is SQIVND in the germline V gene (reference sequence). This CDR3 has 14 amino acids. CDR3 coding DNA: TGTGCCAGTAGTGTAGACAGGGTAAACACTGAAGCTTTCTTT. The encoded protein is CASSVDRVNTEAFF.

The V gene is TRBV7-2, the J gene TRBJ1-5; D perhaps matches TRBD1 (5 bases). Trimming removed 5 bases from V and 5 bases from J, with 19 bases in between. This CDR3 comprises 16 residues. Germline V lookup: CDR1 SGHTA, CDR2 FQGNSA. The CDR3 spells CASSQGGGQKYQPQHF. The DNA for the CDR3 is TGTGCCAGCAGCCAGGGTGGAGGGCAGAAGTATCAGCCCCAGCATTTT.

The V gene is TRBV15, the J gene TRBJ2-7; TRBD1 agrees at 9 bases. Germline V gene lookup returns CDR1 LNHNV and CDR2 YYDKDF (reference sequence). After removal of 0 bases from V and 3 bases from J, the junction contained 3 bases not matched to a gene. This CDR3 region has 15 residues. In nucleotides, the CDR3 is TGTGCCACCAGCAGAGAGGGACAGGGACTCTACGAGCAGTACTTC. As protein: CATSREGQGLYEQYF.

The chain combines TRBV9 with TRBJ1-1; D is unresolved. Germline-derived CDR1 and CDR2 are SGDLS and YYNGEE. Trimming took 0 bases from V and 4 from J, leaving 10 bases between them. The CDR3 loop spans 14 amino acids. The CDR3 loop is CASSVVPGGTEAFF. CDR3 DNA: TGTGCCAGCAGCGTAGTTCCGGGAGGCACTGAAGCTTTCTTT. The full variable domain, with the rest looked up from reference TRBV9 and TRBJ1-1, is DSGVTQTPKHLITATGQRVTLRCSPRSGDLSVYWYQQSLDQGLQFLIQYYNGEERAKGNILERFSAQQFPDLHSELNLSSLELGDSALYFCASSVVPGGTEAFFGQGTRLTVV.

To note about this clone: The sample holds other DNA sequences that translate to the same CDR3. The chain links TRBV30 to TRBJ2-3; 7 nucleotides line up with TRBD2. This CDR3 comprises 13 residues. Germline V lookup: CDR1 GTSNPN, CDR2 SVGIG (reference sequence). Losses at the gene ends were 2 bases for V and 1 base for J; bases not matched to a gene: 0. CDR3 DNA: TGTGCCTGGAGTCGGGGGGGCACAGATACGCAGTATTTT. This encodes CAWSRGGTDTQYF.

V is TRBV9 and J is TRBJ1-5, with a possible D match to TRBD1 (6 bases). CDR3 length: 17 residues. V shed 0 bases and J shed 5 bases, with 18 bases lying between them. The germline CDR1 and CDR2 sequences are SGDLS and YYNGEE. The CDR3 DNA is TGTGCCAGCAGCGTAGAATTTAGGGACATGTGCGATCAGCCCCAGCATTTT. Its translation: CASSVEFRDMCDQPQHF.

V usage is TRBV5-4 and J usage is TRBJ1-1; no definite D call. The CDR3 length is 15 residues. Looked up from germline, CDR1 is SGHNT and CDR2 is YYREEE (reference sequence). V shed 9 bases and J shed 4 bases, with 22 bases lying between them. Written as DNA, the CDR3 is TGTGCCAACCCCCCTGGCGACCCCCCAGGCACTGAAGCTTTCTTT. This sequence encodes CANPPGDPPGTEAFF.

By sample fraction, this clone is medium-sized (0.01 to 0.1%). This rearrangement joins TRBV27 to TRBJ2-3, with 14 bases fitting TRBD2. J gave up 6 bases and V 3 bases, and 5 bases lay outside the gene matches. CDR3 size: 16 residues. Germline CDR1 reads MNHEY; CDR2 reads SMNVEV (reference sequence). The CDR3 DNA sequence: TGTGCCAGCAGTTTCGTGGGACTAGCGGGAGTGGATACGCAGTATTTT. It codes for CASSFVGLAGVDTQYF.